One sample yielded the 28 T cell receptor beta chains listed below, sequenced in a study of T cell responses to AZD1222 COVID-19 vaccine. Clones were read by immunoSEQ multiplex PCR, and TCRdb kept only the in-frame ones, dropping some. In the table there are roughly 80,000 clones, 75% to 95% of which are singletons. Sequenced material: peripheral blood, taken on day 0 of MenACWY control vaccination. The receptors originated from an adult in good health.

V is TRBV19 and J is TRBJ2-1; 7 nucleotides match TRBD2. This CDR3 spans 15 amino acids. CDR1 is LNHDA, CDR2 SQIVND, per germline (reference sequence). Trimming at V came to 5 bases and at J to 0 bases, leaving 4 bases not matched to a gene. CDR3 amino acids: CASSVGGSSYNEQFF. CDR3 DNA sequence: TGTGCCAGTAGTGTCGGCGGGAGCTCCTACAATGAGCAGTTCTTC.

The chain couples TRBV30 to TRBJ2-7; TRBD1 might be the D (6 bases). This CDR3 is built from 16 residues. V was clipped by 4 bases and J by 4 bases, with 23 bases between them. The germline V gene has CDR1 GTSNPN and CDR2 SVGIG (reference sequence). CDR3 residues: CAWKVSSPGHPYEQYF. CDR3 sequence (DNA): TGTGCCTGGAAAGTATCATCTCCGGGACACCCTTACGAGCAGTACTTC.

V gene TRBV6-2 or TRBV6-3 combines with J gene TRBJ1-1; D uncertain. Germline values: CDR1 MNHEY, CDR2 SVGEGT. Deletions cut 6 bases from V and 11 bases from J, with 16 bases between. The CDR3 spans 12 residues. The CDR3 reads CASSPRTLVAFF. As DNA, the CDR3 is TGTGCCAGCAGCCCGAGGACGCTGGTGGCTTTCTTT.

The DNA of the CDR3 is TGTGCCAGCAGCTTGTCAGACCTCTTTTCACCCCTCCACTTT. Protein product: CASSLSDLFSPLHF. This rearrangement joins TRBV5-5 to TRBJ1-6; D gene unclear. Trimming cost V 1 base and J 9 bases, with 11 bases left between them. Germline assignment: CDR1 SGHKS and CDR2 YYEKEE (reference sequence). This CDR3 is 14 amino acids long.

J is TRBJ2-1 and V is TRBV6-2 or TRBV6-3; TRBD2 is a possible D gene (5 bases). CDR3 length: 16 residues. V was clipped by 0 bases and J by 1 base, with 10 bases between them. Germline-derived CDR1 and CDR2 are MNHEY and SVGEGT. CDR3 sequence (DNA): TGTGCCAGCAGTTACTCGCGAGCGGTTTCCTACAATGAGCAGTTCTTC. It encodes CASSYSRAVSYNEQFF.

This clone was recorded only once. J is TRBJ1-2 and V is TRBV28, with D perhaps matching TRBD1 (6 bases). V dropped 5 bases and J dropped 4 bases, with 8 bases sitting between them. CDR3 length: 12 residues. CDR1 MDHEN and CDR2 SYDVKM come from the germline V gene. The CDR3: CASSGTPYGYTF. CDR3 DNA sequence: TGTGCCAGCAGTGGGACACCCTATGGCTACACCTTC.

This chain uses TRBV5-1 with TRBJ2-5; 11 bases are shared with TRBD2. Trimming at V came to 4 bases and at J to 4 bases, leaving 9 bases not matched to a gene. CDR3 length equals 16 residues. The germline V gene encodes CDR1 SGHRS and CDR2 YFSETQ. Here the CDR3 DNA reads TGCGCCAGCAGCGCCGCTAGCGGGAGGAAGGTAGAGACCCAGTACTTC. Protein: CASSAASGRKVETQYF.

This clone was counted only a few times. The chain joins TRBV7-9 to TRBJ1-5, with D possibly matching TRBD1 (5 bases). The V and J ends lost 1 base and 2 bases respectively, with 6 bases between them. This CDR3 is built from 14 residues. Per germline, CDR1 SEHNR and CDR2 FQNEAQ (reference sequence). The CDR3: CASSLGGGNQPQHF. The CDR3 DNA reads TGTGCCAGCAGCTTAGGAGGGGGCAATCAGCCCCAGCATTTT.

The chain carries TRBV24-1 and TRBJ1-2; D gene ambiguous. The V end lost 2 bases, the J end lost 8 bases, and 11 bases lay between the germline ends. The germline V gene encodes CDR1 KGHDR and CDR2 SFDVKD. The CDR3 loop spans 13 amino acids. The CDR3 coding sequence is TGTGCCACCAGTGATTCAAGATATGGGGGCTACACCTTC. Residues: CATSDSRYGGYTF.

The chain recombines TRBV3-1 (or the pseudogene TRBV3-2) with TRBJ1-2, with D possibly being TRBD1 (5 bases). This CDR3 has 15 amino acids. Germline V CDR1 and CDR2: LGHDT, YNNKEL (reference sequence). V was pared by 1 base and J by 8 bases, with 17 bases between. The CDR3 sequence: CASSQGSRDAPGYTF. CDR3 nucleotides: TGTGCCAGCAGCCAAGGCAGCCGGGACGCACCGGGCTACACCTTC.

This clone has a single count. The chain links TRBV11-2 to TRBJ2-7, with TRBD2 matching 10 bases. The germline CDR1 and CDR2 sequences are SGHAT and FQNNGV. V trimming: 5 bases; J trimming: 3 bases; junction bases outside the gene matches: 19. The CDR3 runs 19 residues. In DNA, the CDR3 is TGTGCCAGCAGCCCTTCACTACCCCATAGCGGGAGGAGAGGCTACGAGCAGTACTTC. Its translation: CASSPSLPHSGRRGYEQYF.

V and J are TRBV6-5 and TRBJ2-2, with 8 bases that match TRBD1. Germline CDR1 is MNHEY and CDR2 is SVGAGI. Trimming cost V 6 bases and J 0 bases; bases outside gene matches: 3. The CDR3 sequence is 15 residues long. The chain's CDR3 is CASRRDRTNTGELFF. DNA of the CDR3: TGTGCCAGCAGGAGGGACAGGACGAACACCGGGGAGCTGTTTTTT.

The J gene is TRBJ2-2, the V gene TRBV3-1 (or the pseudogene TRBV3-2); D gene unclear. Per germline, CDR1 LGHDT and CDR2 YNNKEL (reference sequence). The V gene lost 4 bases and the J gene lost 8 bases, with 8 bases spanning the gap. The CDR3 is made up of 12 amino acids. For the CDR3, the DNA is TGTGCCAGCAGCCTGGAAGGGGGGGAGCTGTTTTTT. Amino acids: CASSLEGGELFF.

V and J are TRBV7-9 and TRBJ1-3; 9 positions match TRBD1. Trimming took 2 bases from V and 4 from J; bases not matched to a gene: 6. Germline V lookup: CDR1 SEHNR, CDR2 FQNEAQ (reference sequence). This CDR3 contains 16 residues. CDR3 in DNA: TGTGCCAGCAGCTTATATTCCGGGACAGGGGGAAACACCATATATTTT. This translates into CASSLYSGTGGNTIYF.

The gene calls are TRBV2 and TRBJ1-4; TRBD1 might be the D (5 bases). Germline CDR1 and CDR2: SNHLY and FYNNEI. V lost 11 bases and J 0 bases, leaving 10 bases between the germline ends. The CDR3 has 13 residues. CDR3 loop: CASQGTTNEKLFF. CDR3 sequence (DNA): TGTGCCTCCCAGGGCACAACTAATGAAAAACTGTTTTTT.

The genes are TRBV27 and TRBJ2-7; TRBD2 aligns across 12 bases. Germline CDR1 and CDR2: MNHEY and SMNVEV (reference sequence). This CDR3 has 15 residues. The J segment lost 5 bases and the V segment lost 6 bases, leaving 8 bases of the junction unmatched. CDR3 protein: CASSGLAGGENEQYF. CDR3 coding DNA: TGTGCCAGCAGCGGGCTAGCGGGGGGGGAGAACGAGCAGTACTTC.

The chain uses TRBV5-1 and TRBJ2-1, with D possibly being TRBD2 (5 bases). The CDR3 loop spans 15 amino acids. Germline V CDR1 and CDR2: SGHRS, YFSETQ. V shed 4 bases and J shed 7 bases, with 18 bases lying between them. CDR3 nucleotides: TGCGCCAGCAGCCTGCCTTGGGGAGCAAAGAATGAGCAGTTCTTC. Its translation: CASSLPWGAKNEQFF.

The gene calls are TRBV10-3 and TRBJ2-3; TRBD1 agrees at 8 bases. The CDR3 is made up of 16 amino acids. Looked up from germline, CDR1 is ENHRY and CDR2 is SYGVKD. V gave up 3 bases and J gave up 0 bases; unmatched junction bases: 5. The CDR3 spells CAISEPDRASTDTQYF. The CDR3 DNA reads TGTGCCATCAGTGAACCGGACAGGGCTAGCACAGATACGCAGTATTTT.

The genes are TRBV7-9 and TRBJ2-3, with TRBD1 identical over 9 bases. The germline CDR1 and CDR2 sequences are SEHNR and FQNEAQ (reference sequence). There are 14 residues in the CDR3. Trimming removed 5 bases from V and 3 bases from J; junction bases left unmatched: 3. CDR3 sequence: CASSTTGGTDTQYF. The CDR3 coding sequence is TGTGCCAGCAGCACGACAGGGGGGACAGATACGCAGTATTTT.

The V and J genes are TRBV27 and TRBJ1-2; D is perhaps TRBD1 (6 bases). Trimming took 4 bases from V and 1 from J, leaving 16 bases between them. CDR1 and CDR2 (germline): MNHEY, SMNVEV (reference sequence). The CDR3 has 16 amino acids. The CDR3, as DNA: TGTGCCAGCAGTTCTCGCGGGGGCAGCCTTAACTATGGCTACACCTTC. Translation gives CASSSRGGSLNYGYTF.

The genes are TRBV27 and TRBJ2-3, with no clear D. V gave up 4 bases and J gave up 2 bases, with 7 bases separating them. The germline gives CDR1 MNHEY, CDR2 SMNVEV (reference sequence). The CDR3 is made up of 13 amino acids. CDR3 sequence (DNA): TGTGCCAGCAGTTCCCATATCACAGATACGCAGTATTTT. This codes for CASSSHITDTQYF.

J is TRBJ2-2 and V is TRBV9, with D perhaps TRBD1 or TRBD2 (5 bases each). There are 15 residues in the CDR3. Per the germline V gene, CDR1 is SGDLS and CDR2 is YYNGEE. Trimming took 6 bases from V and 2 from J, leaving 14 bases between them. For the CDR3, the DNA is TGTGCCAGCACACCGGGACGAAAAAACACCGGGGAGCTGTTTTTT. It encodes CASTPGRKNTGELFF.

V gene TRBV19 combines with J gene TRBJ1-6; a weak D match, TRBD1 (6 bases). V lost 5 bases and J lost 10, with 18 bases in between. The CDR3 is 15 residues long. CDR1 and CDR2 (germline): LNHDA, SQIVND (reference sequence). The CDR3 reads CASSPTPTGYSPLHF. CDR3 nucleotide sequence: TGTGCCAGTAGTCCTACCCCAACAGGGTACTCACCCCTCCACTTT.

The V and J genes are TRBV5-5 and TRBJ2-2; the match to TRBD1 covers 9 bases. V trimming: 4 bases; J trimming: 4 bases; junction bases outside the gene matches: 11. Germline loops: CDR1 SGHKS, CDR2 YYEKEE (reference sequence). This CDR3 spans 17 amino acids. Written as DNA, the CDR3 is TGTGCCAGCAGCCTGCGGAGTGAACAGGGGGCCACCGGGGAGCTGTTTTTT. Translating it yields CASSLRSEQGATGELFF.

The chain couples TRBV5-1 to TRBJ1-3; 10 nucleotides agree with TRBD1. The CDR3 extends over 15 amino acids. The junction had 7 bases not matched to a gene; V was cut back by 2 bases and J by 8 bases. In germline, CDR1 is SGHRS, CDR2 YFSETQ. The CDR3 DNA sequence: TGCGCCAGCAGCTTTGGGGGACAGGGGTTCGACACCATATATTTT. Encoded protein: CASSFGGQGFDTIYF. Supplemented by reference TRBV5-1 and TRBJ1-3, the full variable domain reads KAGVTQTPRYLIKTRGQQVTLSCSPISGHRSVSWYQQTPGQGLQFLFEYFSETQRNKGNFPGRFSGRQFSNSRSEMNVSTLELGDSALYLCASSFGGQGFDTIYFGEGSWLTVV.

This clone was observed a single time. This chain uses TRBV3-1 (or the pseudogene TRBV3-2) with TRBJ1-1, with no clear D. The V and J ends lost 0 bases and 4 bases respectively, with 9 bases between them. The CDR3 length is 14 residues. Germline V gene lookup returns CDR1 LGHDT and CDR2 YNNKEL (reference sequence). CDR3 bases: TGTGCCAGCAGCCAAGATAGTGGGAGCACTGAAGCTTTCTTT. Translated, it gives CASSQDSGSTEAFF.

The CDR3 protein is CARPGDRNYEQYF. CDR3 nucleotides: TGTGCCAGGCCAGGGGACAGGAACTACGAGCAGTACTTC. This chain uses TRBV21-1 with TRBJ2-7; TRBD1, the D gene given by the table, was not confirmed from the DNA. TRBV21-1 is a listed pseudogene. CDR3 length: 13 amino acids.

The chain is built from TRBV30 and TRBJ2-1, with 8 bases matching TRBD2. The CDR3 has 15 residues. V trimming: 0 bases; J trimming: 2 bases; junction bases outside the gene matches: 3. Germline loops: CDR1 GTSNPN, CDR2 SVGIG (reference sequence). The chain's CDR3 is CAWSVGSGTYNEQFF. CDR3 bases: TGTGCCTGGAGTGTAGGTAGCGGGACCTACAATGAGCAGTTCTTC.